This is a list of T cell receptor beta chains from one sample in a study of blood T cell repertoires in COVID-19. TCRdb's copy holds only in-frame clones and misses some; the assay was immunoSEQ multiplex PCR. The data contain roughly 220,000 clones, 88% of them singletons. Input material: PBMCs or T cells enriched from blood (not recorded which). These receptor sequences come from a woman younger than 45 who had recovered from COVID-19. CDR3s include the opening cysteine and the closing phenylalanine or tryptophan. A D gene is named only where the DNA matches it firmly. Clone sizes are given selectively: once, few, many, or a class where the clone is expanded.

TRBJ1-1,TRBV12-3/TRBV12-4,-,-,TGTGCCAGCAGCGCGGGGGTAGGCACTGAAGCTTTCTTT,CASSAGVGTEAFF
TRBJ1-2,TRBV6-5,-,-,TGTGCCAGCAGGGACGACAGACACTATGGCTACACCTTC,CASRDDRHYGYTF
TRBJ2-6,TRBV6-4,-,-,TGTGCCAGCAGTTTACTGGCTGGGGCCAACGTCCTGACTTTC,CASSLLAGANVLTF
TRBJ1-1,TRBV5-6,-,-,TGTGCCAGCAGCTTGGGGTTTAGGGGGAACACTGAAGCTTTCTTT,CASSLGFRGNTEAFF
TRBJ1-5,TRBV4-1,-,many,TGCGCCAGCAGCCAAGATAGGGGGATCAATCAGCCCCAGCATTTT,CASSQDRGINQPQHF
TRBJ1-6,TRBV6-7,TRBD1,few,TGTGCCAGCAGTTACCCCGACAGGGGGCCCAATTCACCCCTCCACTTT,CASSYPDRGPNSPLHF
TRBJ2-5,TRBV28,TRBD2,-,TGTGCCAGCAGCATCGAGGCGGGGGGCCAAGAGACCCAGTACTTC,CASSIEAGGQETQYF
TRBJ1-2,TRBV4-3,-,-,TGCGCCAGCAGCCGCCGGGAACGGAACTATGGCTACACCTTC,CASSRRERNYGYTF
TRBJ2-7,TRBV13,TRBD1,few,TGTGCCAGCAGCGCCCAACAGGGGGCGGGGGAGCAGTACTTC,CASSAQQGAGEQYF
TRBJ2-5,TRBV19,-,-,TGTGCCAGTAGTATGGGGCCGGGCGGCGAGACCCAGTACTTC,CASSMGPGGETQYF
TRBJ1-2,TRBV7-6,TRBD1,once,TGTGCCAGCAGCTCACAGGGGGCTTCTTACTATGGCTACACCTTC,CASSSQGASYYGYTF
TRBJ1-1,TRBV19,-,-,TGTGCCAGTAGTTTAAATAGGAACACTGAAGCTTTCTTT,CASSLNRNTEAFF
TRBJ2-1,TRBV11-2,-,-,TGTGCCAGCAGCACTAAGAGCGTCGATGAGCAGTTCTTC,CASSTKSVDEQFF
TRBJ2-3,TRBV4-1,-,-,TGCGCCAGCAGCCAAGCGGGTGGTGATACGCAGTATTTT,CASSQAGGDTQYF